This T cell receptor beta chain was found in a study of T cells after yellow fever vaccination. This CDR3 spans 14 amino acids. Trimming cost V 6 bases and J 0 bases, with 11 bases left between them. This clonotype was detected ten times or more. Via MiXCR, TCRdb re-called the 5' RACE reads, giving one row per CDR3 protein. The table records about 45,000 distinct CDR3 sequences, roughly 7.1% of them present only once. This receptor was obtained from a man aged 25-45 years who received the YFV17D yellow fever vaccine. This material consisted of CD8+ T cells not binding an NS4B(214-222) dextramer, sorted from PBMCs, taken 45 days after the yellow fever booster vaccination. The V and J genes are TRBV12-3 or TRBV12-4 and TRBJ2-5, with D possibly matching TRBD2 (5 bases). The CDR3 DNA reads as TGTGCCAGCAGAAGGACGGAGGACCAAGAGACCCAGTACTTC. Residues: CASRRTEDQETQYF.